Detailed here is one TCR beta chain. Its antigen remains unidentified. No much larger clone is present one base from it, and per-base qualities are unavailable. Whole blood was collected in K2EDTA tubes by collaborating institutions according to the institutions' own protocols. For TCRbeta analysis, collaborators shipped samples in one of three forms: frozen whole blood, isolated PBMCs, or DNA extracted from either of those sample types. The immunoSEQ Assay, a bias-controlled multiplex PCR, was used to amplify TCRbeta CDR3 regions from genomic DNA. In the original analysis: Within the assay, amplification of reference gene primers was used to estimate how many nucleated cells each sample contained. Sequence reads were collapsed and filtered to measure the absolute abundance of every unique TCRbeta CDR3 rearrangement. Productive Simpson clonality was computed per sample as the square root of Simpson's diversity index over productive rearrangements. TCRdb obtained this table from immuneACCESS and retained in-frame rearrangements with V and J assigned. These tables miss some clones; where compared with another copy, unresolved V genes account for less than half of the shortfall, and the remainder is unexplained. V and J calls and clone size follow that table, whereas D and trimming were derived from the DNA. The sample yields some 73,000 clones; 90% were counted once. The ten top clones hold 6.9% of the sample.

The source of the sample is a study of blood T cell repertoires in COVID-19 (TCRdb year 2020). About the full investigation: Collaborator samples came from the United States, Italy and Spain and covered acute and convalescent phases of COVID-19. The material from the prospective study consisted of cDNA or gDNA derived from T cells, B-cell-depleted T cells, or PBMCs. Deeply sampled blood TCRbeta repertoires from subjects exposed to, actively infected with, or recovered from COVID-19 were included in the dataset. The repertoires were released in a freely available public database intended as a resource for research on the immune response to SARS-CoV-2. The samples were drawn from two sources: the first 160 participants of the ongoing ImmuneRACE study, and 1,000 to 1,500 subjects contributed by 6 global collaborators. A de-identified subject ID, COVID-19 status, age in years and sex were almost always included in the sample metadata. Where HLA class I and class II types were available, the types were taken from metadata supplied by the sample provider, not from assay-based typing. The research as a whole found: How much clinical and demographic metadata was included differed by source and by participant, and the metadata was provided uncurated.

As encoded in the germline V gene (reference sequence), CDR1 is LNHDA while CDR2 is SQIVND. From the cysteine up to the phenylalanine, the CDR3 has a length of 15 residues. Only the CDR3 portion is preserved as DNA: 45 bases, with reading frame beginning at the first base. Unmatched junction bases come to 6, with V trimmed by 7 bases and J by 4 bases. The origin of this receptor is a human donor in a cohort sampled during active COVID-19. Sequencing input: peripheral blood. The chain couples TRBV19 to TRBJ2-5, with 13 bases aligning to TRBD2. In nucleotide form, the sequence is TGTGCCAGTAACCCGGGACTAGCGGGACGAGAGACCCAGTACTTC. Its amino acids are CASNPGLAGRETQYF.